These 11 T cell receptor beta chains were all obtained from the same sample, sequenced in a study of T cell repertoires in cytomegalovirus infection (dated by TCRdb to about 2019). The instrument given in TCRdb is Illumina HiSeq 1500. In-frame beta chains were kept once TCRdb had trimmed the public reads at Q25 with fastp and called clones with MiXCR. Identical CDR3 proteins give one entry, which carries the most common genes and DNA. In all, the sample holds a few hundred thousand distinct CDR3 sequences, and around a tenth of those were seen once. The ten largest clones take up about 4.5% of the sample. The sample comprised PBMCs. These receptors originate from a human donor in good health (CMV status not recorded). Some clones in this sample may be carry-over from other donors' samples.

This clonotype was detected a few times. The chain couples TRBV12-5 to TRBJ2-7; 10 bases fit TRBD2. Looked up from germline, CDR1 is LGHNT and CDR2 is FRNRAP. The J segment lost 3 bases and the V segment lost 2 bases, leaving 7 bases of the junction unmatched. The CDR3 sequence is 16 residues long. CDR3 loop: CASGLMSGTSVYEQYF. In DNA form, the CDR3 reads TGTGCTAGTGGTTTGATGTCCGGGACTAGCGTCTACGAGCAGTACTTC.

The chain is built from TRBV12-3 or TRBV12-4 and TRBJ2-1, with 9 bases identical to TRBD2. After removal of 2 bases from V and 5 bases from J, the junction contained 10 bases not matched to a gene. The CDR3 has 17 residues. For the CDR3, the DNA is TGTGCCAGCAGTTTACCTAGGCGGGGGGGCCTGAACAATGAGCAGTTCTTC. Residues: CASSLPRRGGLNNEQFF.

This clonotype has at least ten counts. The J gene is TRBJ2-1, the V gene TRBV7-8; a possible D gene is TRBD1 (5 bases). Germline V gene lookup returns CDR1 SGHVS and CDR2 FQNEAQ. This CDR3 region has 14 residues. Trimming cost V 1 base and J 9 bases, with 13 bases left between them. The CDR3 spells CASSLGRGRSEQFF. As DNA, the CDR3 is TGTGCCAGCAGCTTAGGTAGGGGAAGATCTGAGCAGTTCTTC.

The table lists this clonotype with a few counts. The chain carries TRBV5-6 and TRBJ2-6; D not resolved. This CDR3 has 19 residues. CDR1 is SGHDT, CDR2 YYEEEE, per germline. Trimming took off 5 bases at V and 0 bases at J, with 21 bases between the two ends. The CDR3 nucleotides read TGTGCCAGCAGTCCGCCCACTCGTAACCGGTTCTCTGGGGCCAACGTCCTGACTTTC. Translated: CASSPPTRNRFSGANVLTF.

J is TRBJ2-1 and V is TRBV6-2 or TRBV6-3; TRBD1 is a possible D gene (5 bases). This CDR3 spans 15 amino acids. Germline CDR1 MNHEY, CDR2 SVGEGT. Trimming stripped 4 bases from V and 10 bases from J, with 20 bases between. The CDR3 nucleotides read TGTGCCAGCAGTTCGGTTGCAGGGCCCAAAGGGGAGCAGTTCTTC. It specifies CASSSVAGPKGEQFF.

A word on this clonotype: A junction boundary mismatches the germline segment, possibly from a read error. This chain joins TRBV28 and TRBJ2-7; 9 bases are shared with TRBD1. This CDR3 is 15 amino acids long. The germline V gene encodes CDR1 MDHEN and CDR2 SYDVKM. Here the CDR3 reads CANSLGGQGVYEQYF. The CDR3 bases are TGTGCCAACAGTTTGGGGGGACAGGGAGTCTACGAGCAGTACTTC. Combining the CDR3 with reference TRBV28 and TRBJ2-7 gives the whole variable domain DVKVTQSSRYLVKRTGEKVFLECVQDMDHENMFWYRQDPGLGLRLIYFSYDVKMKEKGDIPEGYSVSREKKERFSLILESASTNQTSMYLCANSLGGQGVYEQYFGPGTRLTVT.

This clonotype was seen a few times. The rearrangement links TRBV29-1 to TRBJ2-1; D not certain. V lost 7 bases to trimming and J lost 0 bases, with 13 bases between them. Germline V lookup: CDR1 SQVTM, CDR2 ANQGSEA. This CDR3 is 14 amino acids long. The CDR3 DNA reads as TGCAGCGCCTTACCCCAGAGCTCCTACAATGAGCAGTTCTTC. Its protein product is CSALPQSSYNEQFF.

The V and J genes are TRBV7-9 and TRBJ1-5; no firm D call. The V gene lost 3 bases and the J gene lost 3 bases, with 9 bases spanning the gap. CDR3 length: 14 residues. Germline V CDR1 and CDR2: SEHNR, FQNEAQ (reference sequence). CDR3 in amino acids: CASSFVGPNQPQHF. The CDR3 DNA reads as TGTGCCAGCAGCTTTGTGGGTCCCAATCAGCCCCAGCATTTT.

This clonotype has more than one count but fewer than ten. The chain employs TRBV6-2 or TRBV6-3 and TRBJ1-6; no clear D gene. CDR3 length equals 13 residues. CDR1 and CDR2 (germline): MNHEY, SVGEGT. Trimming cost V 2 bases and J 9 bases, with 8 bases left between them. The DNA for the CDR3 is TGTGCCAGCAGTTACGATGCTGCTTCACCCCTCCACTTT. This codes for CASSYDAASPLHF.

The sample holds many counts of this clonotype. CDR3 in DNA: TGTGCCAGCAGCCCGACCCCGAGGTTCTATGGCTACACCTTC. It specifies CASSPTPRFYGYTF. This chain links TRBV7-2 with TRBJ1-2; no reliable D call. The V end was cut by 5 bases, the J end by 4 bases, with 14 bases between. Germline-derived CDR1 and CDR2 are SGHTA and FQGNSA. The CDR3 is 14 residues long. The variable domain in full, completed from reference TRBV7-2 and TRBJ1-2, reads GAGVSQSPSNKVTEKGKDVELRCDPISGHTALYWYRQSLGQGLEFLIYFQGNSAPDKSGLPSDRFSAERTGGSVSTLTIQRTQQEDSAVYLCASSPTPRFYGYTFGSGTRLTVV.

This clonotype was counted ten times or more. The J gene is TRBJ2-1, the V gene TRBV7-9; 7 bases match TRBD2. The V gene's germline CDR1 is SEHNR and CDR2 FQNEAQ (reference sequence). Trimming removed 5 bases from V and 14 bases from J; junction bases left unmatched: 9. The CDR3 covers 12 residues. The CDR3, as DNA: TGTGCCAGCAGCGTCCCCGGAGCGGGGAAGTTCTTC. Translated: CASSVPGAGKFF.